What follows are 31 T cell receptor beta chains derived from one specimen sequenced in a study of shared T cell receptors in the human thymus. Clones were sequenced by immunoSEQ multiplex PCR, and TCRdb holds only the in-frame ones, with some missing. Among hundreds of thousands of clones listed, about 90% were seen once. The same data also contributed to another study, on human thymus T cells.

The sequencing sample was made of thymocytes. The source of these receptors is a boy under two years old with a congenital heart defect.

The table lists this clone with a count of one. This chain links TRBV15 with TRBJ1-6; 9 bases line up with TRBD1. The germline V gene encodes CDR1 LNHNV and CDR2 YYDKDF (reference sequence). The CDR3 contains 16 residues. With V trimmed by 0 bases and J by 9 bases, 6 bases remained unmatched. Written as DNA, the CDR3 is TGTGCCACCAGCAGAGAGCGACAGGGGGGGGCTTCACCCCTCCACTTT. Translated, it gives CATSRERQGGASPLHF.

This chain connects TRBV25-1 to TRBJ1-5, with D unclear. CDR3 length: 14 amino acids. The germline CDR1 and CDR2 sequences are MGHDK and SYGVNS. Trimming took off 2 bases at V and 5 bases at J, with 10 bases between the two ends. DNA of the CDR3: TGTGCCAGCAGTGAAATCCGAGTGGATCAGCCCCAGCATTTT. Amino acid sequence: CASSEIRVDQPQHF.

The chain joins TRBV6-5 to TRBJ2-7; 10 nucleotides agree with TRBD1. The CDR3 is made up of 16 amino acids. V lost 2 bases to trimming and J lost 3 bases; unmatched junction nucleotides: 7. CDR1 and CDR2 (germline): MNHEY, SVGAGI. The CDR3 spells CASSYPNGQGDYEQYF. The CDR3 coding sequence is TGTGCCAGCAGTTACCCTAACGGACAGGGGGACTACGAGCAGTACTTC.

The CDR3 nucleotides read TGTGCCAGCAGCCAGAAGAGGACAGGGGGGTCCTACGAGCAGTACTTC. It translates to CASSQKRTGGSYEQYF. The chain joins TRBV14 to TRBJ2-7; 10 nucleotides line up with TRBD1. Per germline, CDR1 SGHDN and CDR2 FVKESK. The CDR3 is made up of 16 amino acids. The V gene end was trimmed by 3 bases and the J gene end by 1 base; junction bases not matched to a gene: 6. Full variable domain (outside the CDR3, taken from reference TRBV14 and TRBJ2-7): EAGVTQFPSHSVIEKGQTVTLRCDPISGHDNLYWYRRVMGKEIKFLLHFVKESKQDESGMPNNRFLAERTGGTYSTLKVQPAELEDSGVYFCASSQKRTGGSYEQYFGPGTRLTVT.

This sequence joins TRBV2 and TRBJ2-7; 10 bases are a match to TRBD2. The CDR3 has 18 residues. CDR1 and CDR2 from the germline V gene are SNHLY and FYNNEI. J was trimmed by 0 bases and V by 0 bases; bases with no gene match: 8. Here the CDR3 reads CASSEAASGGLYSYEQYF. CDR3 DNA: TGTGCCAGCAGTGAAGCAGCTAGCGGGGGCTTATACTCCTACGAGCAGTACTTC.

The rearrangement uses TRBV4-3 and TRBJ2-7; 7 nucleotides match TRBD1. In germline, CDR1 is LGHNA, CDR2 YSLEER. This CDR3 contains 16 residues. With V trimmed by 4 bases and J by 5 bases, 14 bases remained unmatched. The CDR3 region has the DNA TGCGCCAGCAGCCCAGGAACCGCAGGGGGATGGGACGAGCAGTACTTC. Amino acid sequence: CASSPGTAGGWDEQYF.

V is TRBV28 and J is TRBJ2-3; D gene ambiguous. The CDR3 consists of 13 residues. CDR1 and CDR2 from the germline V gene are MDHEN and SYDVKM. V shed 1 base and J shed 4 bases, with 6 bases lying between them. CDR3 in DNA: TGTGCCAGCAGTTTATATCATCCAGATACGCAGTATTTT. It is translated as CASSLYHPDTQYF.

This sequence joins TRBV23-1 and TRBJ2-1; TRBD1 aligns across 11 bases. TRBV23-1 is filed as an ORF, its function uncertain. The V gene end was trimmed by 0 bases and the J gene end by 5 bases; junction bases not matched to a gene: 15. The CDR3 consists of 20 residues. The CDR3 DNA follows: TGCGCCAGCAGTCAATCGTGGGGACAGGGGGTATCTACGGGGGACAATGAGCAGTTCTTC. Protein sequence: CASSQSWGQGVSTGDNEQFF.

The chain recombines TRBV19 with TRBJ2-3, with D possibly TRBD2 on 6 matching bases. Germline CDR1 LNHDA, CDR2 SQIVND (reference sequence). V gave up 2 bases and J gave up 1 base, with 10 bases separating them. This CDR3 comprises 15 residues. As DNA, the CDR3 is TGTGCCAGTAGTATAATTGGAGGGGGCACAGATACGCAGTATTTT. Residues: CASSIIGGGTDTQYF. The full variable domain, in which reference TRBV19 and TRBJ2-3 provide the parts outside the CDR3, is DGGITQSPKYLFRKEGQNVTLSCEQNLNHDAMYWYRQDPGQGLRLIYYSQIVNDFQKGDIAEGYSVSREKKESFPLTVTSAQKNPTAFYLCASSIIGGGTDTQYFGPGTRLTVL.

V and J are TRBV9 and TRBJ1-2; D uncertain. V was cut by 3 bases and J by 2 bases, with 11 bases left in between. Per germline, CDR1 SGDLS and CDR2 YYNGEE. This CDR3 region has 14 residues. The CDR3 protein is CASSAKTENYGYTF. CDR3 nucleotide sequence: TGTGCCAGCAGCGCAAAGACTGAGAACTATGGCTACACCTTC.

The V and J genes are TRBV6-1 and TRBJ1-1; D not certain. Germline lookup yields CDR1 MNHNS and CDR2 SASEGT. CDR3 length: 14 amino acids. V shed 2 bases and J shed 1 base, with 8 bases lying between them. The chain's CDR3 is CASSETSRNTEAFF. The CDR3 coding sequence is TGTGCCAGCAGTGAAACCTCGCGGAACACTGAAGCTTTCTTT.

The J gene is TRBJ2-3, the V gene TRBV4-1, with D hard to call. Germline V gives CDR1 MGHRA, CDR2 YSYEKL. Between the trimmed V and J ends, which lost 3 bases and 2 bases, there was a span of 6 bases. The CDR3 is made up of 13 amino acids. In nucleotides, the CDR3 is TGCGCCAGCAGCCACCAGATCACAGATACGCAGTATTTT. It translates to CASSHQITDTQYF.

V usage is TRBV7-9 and J usage is TRBJ1-4; 9 nucleotides match TRBD1. V was pared by 6 bases and J by 8 bases, with 10 bases of the junction left unmatched. Germline-derived CDR1 and CDR2 are SEHNR and FQNEAQ (reference sequence). The CDR3 is made up of 15 amino acids. CDR3 DNA: TGTGCCAGCAGTGATACAGGGGGCGCCGGGGAAAAACTGTTTTTT. Amino acids: CASSDTGGAGEKLFF.

This clone was seen a single time. The V and J genes are TRBV25-1 and TRBJ1-1; 7 positions agree with TRBD1. The CDR3 length is 15 residues. Losses at the gene ends were 5 bases for V and 0 bases for J; bases not matched to a gene: 6. Germline CDR1 and CDR2: MGHDK and SYGVNS. The chain's CDR3 is CASSRAGGLNTEAFF. CDR3 DNA: TGTGCCAGCAGTAGGGCAGGGGGTCTGAACACTGAAGCTTTCTTT.

The chain combines TRBV6-1 with TRBJ2-2; 8 bases map to TRBD2. CDR1 and CDR2 (germline): MNHNS, SASEGT. CDR3 length: 16 amino acids. V shed 2 bases and J 7 bases; nucleotides not matched to a gene: 9. The CDR3 sequence: CASSEPGRAKVGELFF. CDR3 in DNA: TGTGCCAGCAGTGAACCCGGGAGGGCCAAGGTCGGGGAGCTGTTTTTT.

This rearrangement joins TRBV7-6 to TRBJ2-3, with 8 positions matching TRBD2. CDR1 is SGHVS and CDR2 is FNYEAQ in the germline V gene. With 2 bases clipped from V and 1 base from J, the junction kept 5 bases outside the gene matches. This CDR3 has 16 amino acids. This CDR3 reads CASSLRLARRTDTQYF. DNA of the CDR3: TGTGCCAGCAGCTTACGACTAGCGCGCCGCACAGATACGCAGTATTTT.

Notes on this clone: At one end, the junction sequence differs from germline, possibly due to a read error. The rearrangement joins TRBV9 to TRBJ2-1, with D possibly being TRBD1 (6 bases). This CDR3 spans 16 amino acids. The germline CDR1 and CDR2 sequences are SGDLS and YYNGEE. CDR3 coding DNA: TGTGCCAGCAGCGTATCCCCCAGGGGTGAATACAATCAGCAGTTCTTC. Its protein is CASSVSPRGEYNQQFF. The full variable domain, with the rest looked up from reference TRBV9 and TRBJ2-1, is DSGVTQTPKHLITATGQRVTLRCSPRSGDLSVYWYQQSLDQGLQFLIQYYNGEERAKGNILERFSAQQFPDLHSELNLSSLELGDSALYFCASSVSPRGEYNQQFFGPGTRLTVL.

This chain connects TRBV18 to TRBJ2-5; TRBD1 agrees at 9 bases. Germline V gene lookup returns CDR1 KGHSH and CDR2 LQKENI. This CDR3 is 15 amino acids long. Trimming at V came to 5 bases and at J to 5 bases, leaving 9 bases not matched to a gene. CDR3 bases: TGTGCCAGCTCATCAACCGGGACAGGGATGGAGACCCAGTACTTC. Its translation is CASSSTGTGMETQYF.

The CDR3, as DNA: TGTGCCATCAGTGGCCATCCGGGACTAGAGGCCGAGCAGTACTTC. The encoded protein is CAISGHPGLEAEQYF. The gene calls are TRBV10-3 and TRBJ2-7, with TRBD2 matching over 8 bases. V shed 4 bases, J shed 6 bases, and the junction held 11 bases outside the gene matches. The CDR3 totals 15 residues. Germline CDR1 reads ENHRY; CDR2 reads SYGVKD.

The chain links TRBV5-6 to TRBJ2-3; 11 bases line up with TRBD2. Trimming at V came to 1 base and at J to 7 bases, leaving 11 bases not matched to a gene. Germline V CDR1 and CDR2: SGHDT, YYEEEE. This CDR3 is built from 17 residues. The chain's CDR3 is CASSLSPIAGGPHTQYF. In nucleotides, the CDR3 is TGTGCCAGCAGCTTGAGTCCGATAGCGGGAGGGCCCCATACGCAGTATTTT.

The chain combines TRBV6-5 with TRBJ2-3; TRBD2 is a possible D gene (5 bases). The CDR3 totals 15 residues. Germline V CDR1 and CDR2: MNHEY, SVGAGI. V was shortened by 2 bases and J by 3 bases, with 12 bases between the two germline ends. This CDR3 reads CASSYDPSGTDTQYF. CDR3 DNA sequence: TGTGCCAGCAGTTACGATCCCTCGGGGACAGATACGCAGTATTTT.

The V and J genes are TRBV6-5 and TRBJ2-7, with D possibly TRBD1 on 6 matching bases. The CDR3 is 15 amino acids. In germline, CDR1 is MNHEY, CDR2 SVGAGI. Trimming stripped 5 bases from V and 3 bases from J, with 17 bases between. CDR3 nucleotide sequence: TGTGCCAGCAGTACACTCAGGGGATTCAACTACGAGCAGTACTTC. Translation: CASSTLRGFNYEQYF.

CDR3 nucleotide sequence: TGTGCCAGCAGCCCCCGGGACACTGCCTACGAGCAGTACTTC. Translation: CASSPRDTAYEQYF. The chain combines TRBV7-2 with TRBJ2-7, with a weak D call TRBD1 (6 bases). The V end was cut by 5 bases, the J end by 2 bases, with 13 bases between. Germline CDR1 is SGHTA and CDR2 is FQGNSA. The CDR3 contains 14 residues. The whole variable domain, remainder taken from reference TRBV7-2 and TRBJ2-7, is GAGVSQSPSNKVTEKGKDVELRCDPISGHTALYWYRQSLGQGLEFLIYFQGNSAPDKSGLPSDRFSAERTGGSVSTLTIQRTQQEDSAVYLCASSPRDTAYEQYFGPGTRLTVT.

V usage is TRBV2 and J usage is TRBJ1-2; 8 positions agree with TRBD1. CDR1 and CDR2 (germline): SNHLY, FYNNEI. V lost 6 bases and J lost 2; bases outside the gene matches: 5. This CDR3 is built from 14 residues. The CDR3 here is CASSDRGGNYGYTF. The CDR3 region has the DNA TGTGCCAGCAGCGACAGGGGAGGGAACTATGGCTACACCTTC.

On this clone itself: The junction departs from the called germline gene at one end, perhaps through a read error. The sample has other DNA sequences that encode this CDR3 too. The chain is built from TRBV10-3 and TRBJ1-6; D remains ambiguous. The length of the CDR3 is 15 residues. CDR1 is ENHRY and CDR2 is SYGVKD in the germline V gene. The CDR3 here is CATQMGRTYNSPLHF. The CDR3, as DNA: TGTGCCACTCAAATGGGGAGAACCTATAATTCCCCCCTCCACTTT.

The chain joins TRBV28 to TRBJ2-1; D remains ambiguous. The germline CDR1 and CDR2 sequences are MDHEN and SYDVKM. This CDR3 spans 16 amino acids. V was trimmed by 0 bases and J by 0 bases, leaving 9 bases between them. This CDR3 reads CASSLWAPSSYNEQFF. In DNA form, the CDR3 reads TGTGCCAGCAGTTTATGGGCTCCTAGCTCCTACAATGAGCAGTTCTTC.

V is TRBV5-1 and J is TRBJ2-7; D might be TRBD1 (5 bases). This CDR3 is 14 amino acids long. The V end was cut by 1 base, the J end by 4 bases, with 12 bases between. CDR1 is SGHRS and CDR2 is YFSETQ in the germline V gene. The CDR3 sequence: CASSLYTGPYEQYF. The CDR3 DNA reads as TGCGCCAGCAGCTTGTATACAGGCCCTTACGAGCAGTACTTC.

This clone was found a few times. This sequence joins TRBV4-3 and TRBJ1-6; 9 nucleotides match TRBD1. Trimming took 0 bases from V and 9 from J; bases not matched to a gene: 6. CDR1 LGHNA and CDR2 YSLEER come from the germline V gene. There are 16 residues in the CDR3. Here the CDR3 reads CASSQDEDRGGSPLHF. In DNA form, the CDR3 reads TGCGCCAGCAGCCAAGATGAGGACAGGGGTGGTTCACCCCTCCACTTT.

This clone was recorded only once. The chain employs TRBV19 and TRBJ1-2, with 9 bases aligning to TRBD1. CDR1 LNHDA and CDR2 SQIVND come from the germline V gene (reference sequence). J lost 8 bases, V lost 3 bases, and 4 bases had no gene match. CDR3 size: 13 residues. The CDR3 loop is CASSMRTGEGYTF. The DNA for the CDR3 is TGTGCCAGTAGTATGCGGACAGGGGAGGGCTACACCTTC.

The genes are TRBV19 and TRBJ1-5; possible D gene TRBD1, 5 bases. Per germline, CDR1 LNHDA and CDR2 SQIVND (reference sequence). The CDR3 totals 12 residues. Trimming shortened V by 7 bases and J by 2 bases, and 6 bases separated the two germline ends. The CDR3 sequence is CASIGGNQPQHF. The CDR3 DNA reads as TGTGCCAGTATAGGGGGCAATCAGCCCCAGCATTTT. Variable domain in full (rest from reference TRBV19 and TRBJ1-5): DGGITQSPKYLFRKEGQNVTLSCEQNLNHDAMYWYRQDPGQGLRLIYYSQIVNDFQKGDIAEGYSVSREKKESFPLTVTSAQKNPTAFYLCASIGGNQPQHFGDGTRLSIL.

This rearrangement joins TRBV18 to TRBJ1-1; possible D gene TRBD1, 6 bases. V shed 3 bases and J shed 1 base, with 9 bases lying between them. In germline, CDR1 is KGHSH, CDR2 LQKENI. The CDR3 has 14 residues. In DNA, the CDR3 is TGTGCCAGCTCACCTTGGGGACAGAACACTGAAGCTTTCTTT. Its translation: CASSPWGQNTEAFF.